The T cell receptor (beta chain) described here comes from a study of T cells in Graves' hyperthyroidism and ophthalmopathy. The CDR3 is made up of 15 amino acids. RNA transcripts provided the source from which TCR beta CDR3 regions were amplified. The primer set for the first-round RT-PCR of the TCR CDR3 was HTBI. TCRdb re-called the multiplex PCR reads with MiXCR, one entry per CDR3 protein. The data contain around 520,000 distinct CDR3 sequences, 13% to 15% of them seen just once; the ten biggest clones take up over 11%. In the case of this clonotype: This clone may be a read error of a much larger clone one base away.

The sample comprised blood. This sequence was found in a woman aged 40-49 years with Graves' hyperthyroidism. This chain connects TRBV12-3 or TRBV12-4 to TRBJ2-5, with 11 bases that match TRBD1. For the CDR3, the DNA is TGTGTCAGCGGACAGGGGGCCATCGGGAGAGAGACCCAGTACTTC. Translation gives CVSGQGAIGRETQYF.